Listed below are T cell receptor beta chains from one sample, sequenced in a study of neurological immune-mediated disorders. Each CDR3 protein gets one entry after TCRdb re-called the 5' RACE reads with MiXCR. The sample lists 65,000 to 90,000 distinct CDR3 sequences; about 9.3% were seen once. The material sequenced was PBMCs. These receptors were collected from a man aged 35-49 years in good health. The conserved cysteine and the conserved F or W are not part of the CDR3 here.

V gene,J gene,CDR3 length,CDR3 protein
TRBV27,TRBJ2-1,12,ASTLFSSYNEQF
TRBV20-1,TRBJ2-1,11,SAITSGFNEQF
TRBV5-1,TRBJ2-2,12,ASSLIAGGRELF
TRBV20-1,TRBJ2-2,13,SARVASLNTGELF
TRBV12-3/TRBV12-4,TRBJ2-7,14,ASSNPRDPGIYEQY
TRBV18,TRBJ1-3,13,ASSPTASSGNTIY
TRBV20-1,TRBJ2-1,19,SPSWGGSGKDLISSYNEQF
TRBV6-2/TRBV6-3,TRBJ2-6,17,ASSSYGTGSLSGANVLT
TRBV28,TRBJ1-3,12,ASSDRSSGNTIY
TRBV29-1,TRBJ1-2,12,SVEEHRENYGYT
TRBV7-6,TRBJ2-7,12,ASSLYQGPYEQY
TRBV5-1,TRBJ1-1,15,ASRKRTVEIGNTEAF
TRBV28,TRBJ2-5,15,ASSLNRVGIRYSPQY
TRBV12-3/TRBV12-4,TRBJ1-2,10,ASSFGASGYT
TRBV29-1,TRBJ1-1,12,SVEDRGTGTEAF
TRBV27,TRBJ2-1,13,ASRPRSRQGLEQF
TRBV6-6,TRBJ2-3,11,ASSFLLRDTQY
TRBV9,TRBJ2-4,16,ASSVELGTGLAKNIQY
TRBV3-1,TRBJ2-1,13,ASSHHRGPQSEQF
TRBV12-3/TRBV12-4,TRBJ2-1,10,ASSLKVGIQF
TRBV9,TRBJ2-5,11,ASSVAAQETQY
TRBV6-5,TRBJ2-7,12,ASTPRAGRNEQY
TRBV5-6,TRBJ2-3,14,ASSLVRKRGTDTQY
TRBV7-9,TRBJ2-1,14,ASSPRTGPSYNEQF
TRBV11-2,TRBJ2-1,17,ASSLDPRGGRKLYNEQF
TRBV20-1,TRBJ2-7,10,SATDSTYEQY
TRBV29-1,TRBJ2-4,12,SVEEQLAKNIQY
TRBV2,TRBJ1-1,8,VQPPTEAF
TRBV6-5,TRBJ1-1,12,ASSYPGLNTEAF
TRBV19,TRBJ2-1,15,ASSIRGTSGSIYEQF
TRBV11-2,TRBJ2-1,14,ASILGRLAGGNEQF
TRBV9,TRBJ2-2,14,ASSVEPSGVTGELF
TRBV20-1,TRBJ2-1,13,SARDPSGSGNEQF
TRBV6-1,TRBJ1-2,10,ASRDRAYGYT
TRBV5-1,TRBJ2-7,12,ASSSAGPPYEQY
TRBV5-4,TRBJ2-5,13,ASSLELQLQETQY
TRBV11-2,TRBJ2-5,11,ASSLAVQETQY
TRBV6-1,TRBJ1-1,9,TSVFSTEAF
TRBV5-6,TRBJ2-5,15,ASSLAGQGLIEETQY
TRBV3-1,TRBJ2-1,12,ASNAGAGGGEQF
TRBV7-2,TRBJ2-3,13,ASSHVFSRTDTQY
TRBV20-1,TRBJ1-1,14,SARAKRTRGDTEAF
TRBV7-2,TRBJ2-3,15,ASSSPRGGGSTDTQY
TRBV5-1,TRBJ2-5,12,ASSLPAGQETQY
TRBV7-2,TRBJ2-1,13,ASSLSRGGIGEQF
TRBV27,TRBJ1-1,12,ASSWGAMNTEAF
TRBV19,TRBJ2-2,8,ASRQGELF
TRBV20-1,TRBJ2-5,13,SARDGAGGEETQY
TRBV5-1,TRBJ1-2,10,ASSGTDYGYT
TRBV27,TRBJ2-1,11,ASSLSIRNEQF
TRBV5-1,TRBJ2-3,11,ASSWMSPDTQY
TRBV20-1,TRBJ2-1,11,SEQTGPLLEQF
TRBV28,TRBJ2-7,12,ASNPAGSLREQY
TRBV10-3,TRBJ2-7,11,AISERPSYEQY
TRBV15,TRBJ2-7,14,ATSRGRREVPYEQY
TRBV10-3,TRBJ2-5,13,AISTTTDSGETQY
TRBV5-4,TRBJ1-1,13,ASSLGGTVNTEAF
TRBV27,TRBJ2-3,15,ASSTSGGPWITDTQY